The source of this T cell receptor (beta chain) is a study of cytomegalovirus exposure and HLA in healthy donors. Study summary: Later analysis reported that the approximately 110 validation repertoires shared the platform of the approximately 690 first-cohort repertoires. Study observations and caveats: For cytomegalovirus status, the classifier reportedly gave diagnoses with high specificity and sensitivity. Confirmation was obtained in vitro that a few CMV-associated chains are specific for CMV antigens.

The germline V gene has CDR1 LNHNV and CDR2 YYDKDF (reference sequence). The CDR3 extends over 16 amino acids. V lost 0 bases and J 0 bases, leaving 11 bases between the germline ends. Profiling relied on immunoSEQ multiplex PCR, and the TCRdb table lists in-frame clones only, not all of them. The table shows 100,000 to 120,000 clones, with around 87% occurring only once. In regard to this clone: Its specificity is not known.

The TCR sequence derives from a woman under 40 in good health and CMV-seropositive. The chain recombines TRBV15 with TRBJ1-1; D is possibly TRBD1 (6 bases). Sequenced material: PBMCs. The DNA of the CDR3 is TGTGCCACCAGCAGAGAACAGGGCTTCATGAACACTGAAGCTTTCTTT. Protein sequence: CATSREQGFMNTEAFF.